This passage covers 9 T cell receptor beta chains from one sample sequenced in a study of cytomegalovirus exposure and HLA in healthy donors. The PCR ran on 60 Vbeta and 13 Jbeta primers. The repertoire was sequenced with immunoSEQ multiplex PCR; TCRdb's copy has only in-frame clones and lacks some. The data hold roughly 100,000 clones, with over 80% observed a single time. The specimen sequenced was PBMCs. The receptor set was obtained from a female donor in good health and CMV-seropositive.

The chain uses TRBV6-5 and TRBJ2-3; 8 nucleotides align to TRBD1. J lost 1 base, V lost 2 bases, and 5 bases had no gene match. The germline CDR1 and CDR2 sequences are MNHEY and SVGAGI. This CDR3 spans 16 amino acids. The CDR3 DNA sequence: TGTGCCAGCAGTTACAGGACAGGGTGGGGCACAGATACGCAGTATTTT. Protein: CASSYRTGWGTDTQYF.

In this sample, this clone turned up a few times. A read error may account for a junction end that differs from germline. The chain combines TRBV7-9 with TRBJ1-2; 8 positions match TRBD1. The V gene's germline CDR1 is SEHNR and CDR2 FQNEAQ (reference sequence). The CDR3 sequence is 17 residues long. CDR3 loop: CASSLGLPPRDRRNWAF. The CDR3 region has the DNA TGTGCCAGCAGCTTAGGCTTACCCCCCAGGGACAGGAGGAATTGGGCCTTC.

The chain uses TRBV18 and TRBJ2-1; 10 bases map to TRBD2. V trimming: 4 bases; J trimming: 9 bases; junction bases outside the gene matches: 9. The CDR3 has 15 amino acids. Germline CDR1 and CDR2: KGHSH and LQKENI. CDR3 residues: CASSLQREGGSEQFF. The CDR3 nucleotides read TGTGCCAGCTCACTACAGCGGGAGGGCGGATCTGAGCAGTTCTTC.

This clone has only a few counts. The rearrangement joins TRBV5-6 to TRBJ2-4; D perhaps matches TRBD1 (6 bases). The CDR3 sequence is 17 residues long. Looked up from germline, CDR1 is SGHDT and CDR2 is YYEEEE. Trimming took off 0 bases at V and 1 base at J, with 14 bases between the two ends. CDR3 nucleotide sequence: TGTGCCAGCAGCTTGGGAAGGGGGTTAGGGGCCAAAAACATTCAGTACTTC. This codes for CASSLGRGLGAKNIQYF.

This clone appeared a single time. This sequence joins TRBV6-1 and TRBJ1-2; D is possibly TRBD1 (5 bases). V lost 7 bases to trimming and J lost 0 bases, with 12 bases between them. The CDR3 runs to 14 residues. From germline, CDR1 is MNHNS and CDR2 SASEGT. As DNA, the CDR3 is TGTGCCAGCACCCCGACAGTCACTAACTATGGCTACACCTTC. Encoded protein: CASTPTVTNYGYTF.

In this sample, this clone turned up once. The chain has TRBV15 and TRBJ2-3; D is uncertain. The germline gives CDR1 LNHNV, CDR2 YYDKDF (reference sequence). Trimming cost V 1 base and J 5 bases, with 4 bases left between them. The CDR3 is 12 residues long. The DNA for the CDR3 is TGTGCCACCAGCAGAGGTCGAGATACGCAGTATTTT. This sequence encodes CATSRGRDTQYF.

The chain uses TRBV30 and TRBJ2-7; a weak D match, TRBD1 (6 bases). The V end was cut by 1 base, the J end by 3 bases, with 13 bases between. The CDR3 spans 14 residues. CDR1 is GTSNPN, CDR2 SVGIG, per germline (reference sequence). The CDR3 here is CAWSGSQGYYEQYF. The DNA of the CDR3 is TGTGCCTGGAGTGGGTCGCAGGGGTACTACGAGCAGTACTTC.

As concerns this clone: A junction boundary mismatches the germline segment, possibly from a read error. This chain uses TRBV28 with TRBJ1-4; D perhaps matches TRBD1 (5 bases). The CDR3 totals 10 residues. The germline V gene encodes CDR1 MDHEN and CDR2 SYDVKM. The CDR3 nucleotides read TGTGCCTCAGGGAATGGAAAACTGTTTTTT. It translates to CASGNGKLFF.

The rearrangement uses TRBV5-5 and TRBJ1-1, with D perhaps matching TRBD1 (6 bases). The CDR3 covers 15 residues. CDR1 and CDR2 from the germline V gene are SGHKS and YYEKEE (reference sequence). Trimming removed 4 bases at V and 4 bases at J, with 17 bases between. CDR3 DNA: TGTGCCAGCAGCCCTTTACAGGGTTTTCTCACTGAAGCTTTCTTT. It translates to CASSPLQGFLTEAFF.